The next 6 T cell receptor beta chains were all read from a single sample in a study of blood T cell repertoires in COVID-19 (dated by TCRdb to 2018 to 2021). Receptor amplification or capture employed the immunoSEQ multiplex PCR assay. The table was pulled from immuneACCESS by TCRdb, which kept in-frame rearrangements only. Such tables lose some clones; where checked, under half of the loss comes from unresolved V genes, and the rest has no known cause. For this sample there are tens of thousands of clones; roughly 80% appear just once. The top ten hold more than 20% of the sample. The material sequenced was peripheral blood. All receptors come from an elderly man with active or convalescent COVID-19.

This clone showed up just a few times. The V gene is TRBV6-5, the J gene TRBJ1-1, with D uncertain. Per the germline V gene, CDR1 is MNHEY and CDR2 is SVGAGI. This CDR3 has 14 amino acids. V lost 6 bases and J 5 bases, leaving 16 bases between the germline ends. CDR3 nucleotides: TGTGCCAGCAGGGCTAAACATAGGGAGACTGAAGCTTTCTTT. Amino acids: CASRAKHRETEAFF.

V usage is TRBV11-3 and J usage is TRBJ2-3; the match to TRBD2 covers 7 bases. The germline gives CDR1 SGHNT, CDR2 YENEEA. The CDR3 is 15 amino acids. J gave up 2 bases and V 2 bases, and 4 bases lay outside the gene matches. The CDR3 sequence is CASSLSGLLTDTQYF. The CDR3 region has the DNA TGTGCCAGCAGCTTATCGGGACTACTCACAGATACGCAGTATTTT.

V is TRBV7-2 and J is TRBJ1-4; D unresolved. V lost 1 base to trimming and J lost 3 bases, with 9 bases between them. The CDR3 loop spans 15 amino acids. From germline, CDR1 is SGHTA and CDR2 FQGNSA. This CDR3 reads CASSLVKLPNEKLFF. CDR3 nucleotide sequence: TGTGCCAGCAGCTTAGTGAAGCTACCTAATGAAAAACTGTTTTTT.

This clone was observed once. The chain recombines TRBV15 with TRBJ1-4; D possibly corresponds to TRBD1 (5 bases). Per the germline V gene, CDR1 is LNHNV and CDR2 is YYDKDF (reference sequence). Trimming left V 5 bases short and J 7 bases short, with 17 bases between. The CDR3 covers 15 residues. The CDR3 nucleotides read TGTGCCACCAGCGGAAAGACTAGGGGCGGTGAAAAACTGTTTTTT. It codes for CATSGKTRGGEKLFF. The full variable domain, completed using reference TRBV15 and TRBJ1-4, is DAMVIQNPRYQVTQFGKPVTLSCSQTLNHNVMYWYQQKSSQAPKLLFHYYDKDFNNEADTPDNFQSRRPNTSFCFLDIRSPGLGDTAMYLCATSGKTRGGEKLFFGSGTQLSVL.

The chain has TRBV5-1 and TRBJ2-1; no definite D call. The CDR3 has 11 amino acids. Germline CDR1 SGHRS, CDR2 YFSETQ. The germline V and J ends were trimmed by 6 bases and 8 bases, with 9 bases remaining between them. CDR3 coding DNA: TGCGCCAGCACCCGGCTAGATGAGCAGTTCTTC. Residues: CASTRLDEQFF.

V usage is TRBV5-1 and J usage is TRBJ2-5; 7 nucleotides agree with TRBD1. The germline V gene encodes CDR1 SGHRS and CDR2 YFSETQ. CDR3 size: 14 residues. The V and J ends lost 2 bases and 2 bases, in that order; junction bases with no gene match: 3. CDR3: CASSFGTVQETQYF. DNA of the CDR3: TGCGCCAGCAGCTTTGGGACAGTACAAGAGACCCAGTACTTC.